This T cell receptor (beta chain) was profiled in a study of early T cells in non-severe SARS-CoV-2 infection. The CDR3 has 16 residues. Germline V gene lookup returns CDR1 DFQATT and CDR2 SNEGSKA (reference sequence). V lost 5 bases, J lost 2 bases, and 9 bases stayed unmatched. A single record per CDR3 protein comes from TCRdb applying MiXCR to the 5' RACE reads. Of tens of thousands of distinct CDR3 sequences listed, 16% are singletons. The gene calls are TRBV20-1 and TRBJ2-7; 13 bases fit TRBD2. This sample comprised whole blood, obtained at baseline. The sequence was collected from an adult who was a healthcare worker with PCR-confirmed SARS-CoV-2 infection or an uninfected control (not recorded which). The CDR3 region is CSALGTSGVGPYEQYF. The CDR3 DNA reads TGCAGTGCTCTAGGGACTAGCGGGGTTGGGCCCTACGAGCAGTACTTC.